The clone carrying this TCR beta chain appeared many times. TCRdb called the PCR reads again in MiXCR, with one record for every CDR3 protein. Of about 640,000 distinct CDR3 sequences detected, about 20% appear once; the ten largest clones hold 0.75% to 0.95%. This sample stems from a study of molecular identifiers for immune sequencing clone quantification. Investigators produced naive CD8 libraries from approximately 20,000 to 1,000,000 sorted cells, drawing on 10%, 30% or 50% RNA. Trimming stripped 1 base from V and 6 bases from J, with 7 bases between. The CDR3 runs 13 residues. Germline V gene data show CDR1 as SEHNR and CDR2 as FQNEAQ (reference sequence).

Sequencing was done on a sample of naive CD8+ T cells from blood, with Jurkat cell RNA spiked in. The subset is: FACS-sorted CD8+CD4-CCR7+CD45RA+ naive T cells. This clonotype was sampled from a human donor in good health. Some libraries in this study had Jurkat cell RNA spiked in. The chain combines TRBV7-9 with TRBJ2-1; D possibly corresponds to TRBD1 (5 bases). The CDR3 region has the DNA TGTGCCAGCAGCTTAGGACAGTTCAATGAGCAGTTCTTC. Protein: CASSLGQFNEQFF.